What follows are 3 T cell receptor beta chains derived from one specimen sequenced in a study of cytomegalovirus exposure and HLA in healthy donors (dated by TCRdb to between 2016 and 2019). To prepare the library, the immunoSEQ multiplex PCR assay was applied. TCRdb carries this immuneACCESS record with in-frame sequences only. Its versions omit some clonotypes, under half of them owing to an unresolved V gene in the studies checked, with the rest unexplained. The sample has hundreds of thousands of clones on record, roughly 84% of them singletons. The ten largest clonotypes hold more than 1.5% of the sample. Source material: PBMCs. The receptors were gathered from a woman younger than 30 in good health and CMV-seropositive.

The chain is built from TRBV13 and TRBJ1-1, with D perhaps matching TRBD1 (5 bases). V lost 0 bases and J 5 bases, leaving 19 bases between the germline ends. CDR3 length: 17 residues. Germline lookup yields CDR1 PRHDT and CDR2 FYEKMQ (reference sequence). The CDR3 here is CASSLGSGPNGGTEAFF. DNA for the CDR3: TGTGCCAGCAGCTTAGGGTCCGGCCCTAATGGGGGGACTGAAGCTTTCTTT.

The chain uses TRBV18 and TRBJ1-5; weak D call: TRBD1 (6 bases). The CDR3 spans 14 residues. The germline V gene encodes CDR1 KGHSH and CDR2 LQKENI. Trimming shortened V by 6 bases and J by 2 bases, and 11 bases separated the two germline ends. CDR3 DNA sequence: TGTGCCAGCTCCGGGGGGGGCGGCAATCAGCCCCAGCATTTT. It codes for CASSGGGGNQPQHF.

CDR3 residues: CASSLSPGGLNTEAFF. In DNA, the CDR3 is TGTGCCAGCAGCCTCTCCCCAGGGGGCTTAAACACTGAAGCTTTCTTT. The rearrangement uses TRBV5-5 and TRBJ1-1, with 8 bases identical to TRBD1. The CDR3 is 16 residues long. CDR1 SGHKS and CDR2 YYEKEE come from the germline V gene (reference sequence). V gave up 4 bases and J gave up 2 bases; unmatched junction bases: 10.